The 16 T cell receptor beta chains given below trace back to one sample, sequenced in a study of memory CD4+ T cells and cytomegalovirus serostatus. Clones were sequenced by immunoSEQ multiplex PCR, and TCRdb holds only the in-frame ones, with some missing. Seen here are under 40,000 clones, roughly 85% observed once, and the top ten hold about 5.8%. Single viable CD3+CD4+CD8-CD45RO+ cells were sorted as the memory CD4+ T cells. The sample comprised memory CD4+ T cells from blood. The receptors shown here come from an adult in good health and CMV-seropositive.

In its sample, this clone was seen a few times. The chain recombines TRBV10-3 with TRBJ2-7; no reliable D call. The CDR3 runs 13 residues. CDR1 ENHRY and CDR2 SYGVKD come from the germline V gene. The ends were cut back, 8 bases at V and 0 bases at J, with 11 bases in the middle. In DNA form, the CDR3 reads TGTGCCATCTATGACGTTAGCTCCTACGAGCAGTACTTC. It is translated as CAIYDVSSYEQYF.

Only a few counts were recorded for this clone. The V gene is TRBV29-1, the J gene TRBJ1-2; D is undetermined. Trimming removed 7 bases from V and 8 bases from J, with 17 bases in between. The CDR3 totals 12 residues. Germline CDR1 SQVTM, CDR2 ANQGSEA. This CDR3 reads CSAGQVSSGYTF. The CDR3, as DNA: TGCAGCGCGGGTCAGGTATCAAGCGGCTACACCTTC.

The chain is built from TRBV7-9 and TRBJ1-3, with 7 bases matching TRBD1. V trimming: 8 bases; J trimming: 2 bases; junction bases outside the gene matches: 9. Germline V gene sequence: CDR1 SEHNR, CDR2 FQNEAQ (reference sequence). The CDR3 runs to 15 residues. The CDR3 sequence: CASGKQGSTGNTIYF. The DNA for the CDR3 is TGTGCCAGCGGCAAACAGGGGAGTACTGGAAACACCATATATTTT.

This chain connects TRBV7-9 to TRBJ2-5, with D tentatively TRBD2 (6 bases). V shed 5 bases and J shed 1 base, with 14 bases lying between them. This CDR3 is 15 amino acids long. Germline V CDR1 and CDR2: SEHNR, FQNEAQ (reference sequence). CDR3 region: CASSGGTDFQETQYF. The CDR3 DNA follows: TGTGCCAGCAGCGGGGGGACGGACTTCCAAGAGACCCAGTACTTC.

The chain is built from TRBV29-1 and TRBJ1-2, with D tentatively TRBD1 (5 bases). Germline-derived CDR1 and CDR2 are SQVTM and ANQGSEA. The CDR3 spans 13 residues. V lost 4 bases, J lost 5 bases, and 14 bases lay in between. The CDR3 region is CSVGESDTYGYTF. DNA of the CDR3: TGCAGCGTTGGAGAATCGGACACATATGGCTACACCTTC.

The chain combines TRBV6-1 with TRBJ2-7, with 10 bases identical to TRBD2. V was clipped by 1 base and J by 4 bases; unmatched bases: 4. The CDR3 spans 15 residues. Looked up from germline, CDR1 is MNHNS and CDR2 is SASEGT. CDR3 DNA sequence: TGTGCCAGCAGTGAAGGGTTTAGCGGGGGGTACGAGCAGTACTTC. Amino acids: CASSEGFSGGYEQYF.

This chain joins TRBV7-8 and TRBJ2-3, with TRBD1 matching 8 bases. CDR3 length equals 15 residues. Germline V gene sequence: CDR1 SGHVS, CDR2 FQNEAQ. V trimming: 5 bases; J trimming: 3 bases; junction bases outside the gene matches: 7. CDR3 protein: CASSIWTGKTDTQYF. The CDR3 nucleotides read TGTGCCAGCAGCATCTGGACAGGGAAAACAGATACGCAGTATTTT.

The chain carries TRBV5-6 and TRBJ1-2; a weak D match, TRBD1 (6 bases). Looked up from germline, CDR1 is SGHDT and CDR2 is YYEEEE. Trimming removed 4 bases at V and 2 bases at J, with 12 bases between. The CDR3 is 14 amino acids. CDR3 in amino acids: CASSGPGHNYGYTF. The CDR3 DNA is TGTGCCAGCAGCGGCCCGGGACACAACTATGGCTACACCTTC.

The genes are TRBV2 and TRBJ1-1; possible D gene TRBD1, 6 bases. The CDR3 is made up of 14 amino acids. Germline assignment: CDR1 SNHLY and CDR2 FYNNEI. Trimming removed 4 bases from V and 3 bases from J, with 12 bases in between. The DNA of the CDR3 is TGTGCCAGCAGTGTTACGCCAGGGGACACTGAAGCTTTCTTT. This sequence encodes CASSVTPGDTEAFF.

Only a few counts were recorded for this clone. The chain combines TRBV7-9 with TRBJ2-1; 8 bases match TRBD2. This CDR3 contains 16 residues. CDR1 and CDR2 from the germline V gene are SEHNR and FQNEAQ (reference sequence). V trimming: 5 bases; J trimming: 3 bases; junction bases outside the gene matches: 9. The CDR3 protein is CASSTRLAGIYNEQFF. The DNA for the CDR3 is TGTGCCAGCAGCACCCGTCTAGCGGGCATCTACAATGAGCAGTTCTTC.

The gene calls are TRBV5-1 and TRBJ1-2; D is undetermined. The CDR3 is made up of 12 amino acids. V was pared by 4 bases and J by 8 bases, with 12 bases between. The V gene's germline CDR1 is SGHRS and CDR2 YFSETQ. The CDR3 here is CASSLDAAGYTF. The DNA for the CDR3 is TGCGCCAGCAGCCTGGACGCGGCGGGCTACACCTTC.

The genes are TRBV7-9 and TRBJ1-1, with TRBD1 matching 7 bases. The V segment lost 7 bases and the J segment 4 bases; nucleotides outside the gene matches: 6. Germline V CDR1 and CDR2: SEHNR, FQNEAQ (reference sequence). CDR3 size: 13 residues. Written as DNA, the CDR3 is TGTGCCAGCATCCGACAGGGCGGCACTGAAGCTTTCTTT. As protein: CASIRQGGTEAFF.

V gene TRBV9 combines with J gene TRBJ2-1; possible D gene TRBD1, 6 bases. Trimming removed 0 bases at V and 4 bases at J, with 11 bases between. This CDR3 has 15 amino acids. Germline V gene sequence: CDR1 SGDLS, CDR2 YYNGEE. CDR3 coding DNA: TGTGCCAGCAGCGTAGAAACAGGGCAATACAATGAGCAGTTCTTC. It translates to CASSVETGQYNEQFF.

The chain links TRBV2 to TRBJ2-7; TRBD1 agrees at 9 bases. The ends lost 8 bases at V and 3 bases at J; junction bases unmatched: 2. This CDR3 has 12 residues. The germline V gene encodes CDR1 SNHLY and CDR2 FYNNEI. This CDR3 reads CASGGQGYEQYF. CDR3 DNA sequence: TGTGCCAGCGGGGGACAGGGCTACGAGCAGTACTTC.

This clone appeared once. Here the CDR3 DNA reads TGTGCCAGCAGCTTAGTGGTTACCAACAGGGGCTCTAGCACAGATACGCAGTATTTT. This encodes CASSLVVTNRGSSTDTQYF. The chain has TRBV11-2 and TRBJ2-3, with TRBD1 identical over 7 bases. Germline assignment: CDR1 SGHAT and CDR2 FQNNGV. The V and J ends lost 1 base and 0 bases, in that order; junction bases with no gene match: 13. The CDR3 runs 19 residues.

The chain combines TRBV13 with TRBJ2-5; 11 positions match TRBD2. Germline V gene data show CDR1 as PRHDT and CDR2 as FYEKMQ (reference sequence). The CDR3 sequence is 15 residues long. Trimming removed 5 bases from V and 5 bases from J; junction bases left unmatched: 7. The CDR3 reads CASSPNPSGRETQYF. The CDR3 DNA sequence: TGTGCCAGCAGCCCTAATCCTAGCGGGAGGGAGACCCAGTACTTC.